This T cell receptor beta chain was identified during a study of T cell repertoires in cytomegalovirus infection. Study-level background: HLA-C-restricted CMV epitopes, recently identified, and well-studied HLA-B-restricted ones were used by the study.

Using its own MiXCR run on the reads, TCRdb lists one record per CDR3 protein. The top ten hold 13% of the sample, which has about 350,000 distinct CDR3 sequences, approximately 30% seen once. Germline CDR1 reads SQVTM; CDR2 reads ANQGSEA. The CDR3 runs to 10 residues. V was clipped by 6 bases and J by 11 bases, with 13 bases between them. As concerns this clonotype: The antigen is unknown.

Sample: cultured PBMCs, taken from culture after CMV antigen stimulation. The TCR originated in a human donor in good health (CMV status not recorded). Some clones in this sample may be carry-over from other donors' samples. The chain uses TRBV29-1 and TRBJ1-1; D perhaps matches TRBD1 (5 bases). CDR3 bases: TGCAGCGTGGGGCAGGGATGGGCTTTCTTT. Amino acids: CSVGQGWAFF.